The clone carrying this T cell receptor beta chain was recorded a few times. The sample comes from a study of shared clonotypes between healthy human individuals. All participating donors were Caucasian adults from Nashville, Tennessee. Splitting of CD4+ cells produced CD45RA+ naive and CD45RA-negative memory subsets. Trimming took off 4 bases at V and 1 base at J, with 13 bases between the two ends. Germline V gives CDR1 SEHNR, CDR2 FQNEAQ (reference sequence). This CDR3 has 15 residues. Some clones are missing from TCRdb's copy, which holds only in-frame ones; the method was immunoSEQ multiplex PCR. The sample includes some 2,500,000 clones, roughly 90% of them seen just once.

Material: naive CD4+ T cells from PBMCs. Stated subset: CD45RA+ positively selected. This chain connects TRBV7-9 to TRBJ1-1, with D possibly matching TRBD1 (5 bases). The receptor comes from a man between 18 and 29 years old in good health. Some clones in this sample may be carry-over from other donors' samples. The CDR3 sequence: CASSYLQEGNTEAFF. CDR3 coding DNA: TGTGCCAGCAGCTACTTACAGGAGGGGAACACTGAAGCTTTCTTT.